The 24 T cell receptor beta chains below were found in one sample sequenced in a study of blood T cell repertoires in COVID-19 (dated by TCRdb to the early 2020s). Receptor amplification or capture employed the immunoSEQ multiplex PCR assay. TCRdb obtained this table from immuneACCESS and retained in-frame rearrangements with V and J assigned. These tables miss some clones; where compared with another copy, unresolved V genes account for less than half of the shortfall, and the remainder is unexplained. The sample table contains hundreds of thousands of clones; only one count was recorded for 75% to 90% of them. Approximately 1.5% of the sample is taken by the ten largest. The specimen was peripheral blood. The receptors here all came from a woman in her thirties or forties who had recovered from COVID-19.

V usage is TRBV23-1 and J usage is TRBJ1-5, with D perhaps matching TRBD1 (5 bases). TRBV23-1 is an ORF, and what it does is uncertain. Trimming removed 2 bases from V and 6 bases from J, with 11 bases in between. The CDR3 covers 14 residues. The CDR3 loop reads CASSQGGSGQPQHF. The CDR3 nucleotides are TGCGCCAGCAGTCAAGGGGGGTCGGGTCAGCCCCAGCATTTT.

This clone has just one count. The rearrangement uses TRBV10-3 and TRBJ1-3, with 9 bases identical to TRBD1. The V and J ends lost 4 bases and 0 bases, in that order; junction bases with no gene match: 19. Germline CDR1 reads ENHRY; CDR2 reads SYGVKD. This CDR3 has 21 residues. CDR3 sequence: CAISGVEPGTGIGDSGNTIYF. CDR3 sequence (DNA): TGTGCCATCAGTGGAGTAGAACCCGGGACAGGGATTGGAGACTCTGGAAACACCATATATTTT.

The CDR3 region is CASSPLDRGMNIQYF. Here the CDR3 DNA reads TGTGCCAGCAGCCCGCTGGACAGGGGTATGAACATTCAGTACTTC. The chain uses TRBV27 and TRBJ2-4, with 9 positions matching TRBD1. The germline V gene has CDR1 MNHEY and CDR2 SMNVEV (reference sequence). Trimming removed 6 bases from V and 7 bases from J; junction bases left unmatched: 10. The CDR3 runs 15 residues.

The CDR3 DNA reads TGTGCCAGCAGTTTACGGGAATCCGCCTACGAGCAGTACTTC. This encodes CASSLRESAYEQYF. The chain combines TRBV28 with TRBJ2-7; weak D call: TRBD2 (5 bases). The CDR3 is 14 residues long. Germline values: CDR1 MDHEN, CDR2 SYDVKM. The germline V and J ends were trimmed by 2 bases and 2 bases, with 10 bases remaining between them.

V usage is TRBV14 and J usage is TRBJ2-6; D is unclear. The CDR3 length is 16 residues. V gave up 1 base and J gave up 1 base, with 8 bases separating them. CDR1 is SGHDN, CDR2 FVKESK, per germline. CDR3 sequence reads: CASSQGSISGANVLTF. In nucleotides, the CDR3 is TGTGCCAGCAGCCAAGGAAGCATATCTGGGGCCAACGTCCTGACTTTC.

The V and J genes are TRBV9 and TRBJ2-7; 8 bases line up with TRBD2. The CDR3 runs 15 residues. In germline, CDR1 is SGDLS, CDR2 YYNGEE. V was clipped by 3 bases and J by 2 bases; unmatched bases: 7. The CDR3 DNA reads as TGTGCCAGCAGCGATGGGGCGGGGGGCCCCTACGAGCAGTACTTC. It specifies CASSDGAGGPYEQYF.

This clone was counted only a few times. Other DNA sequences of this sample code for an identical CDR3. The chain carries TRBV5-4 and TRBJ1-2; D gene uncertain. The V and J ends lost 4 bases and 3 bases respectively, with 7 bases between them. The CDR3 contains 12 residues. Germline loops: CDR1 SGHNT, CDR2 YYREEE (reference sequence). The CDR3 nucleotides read TGTGCCAGCAGCGAACAAGACTATGGCTACACCTTC. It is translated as CASSEQDYGYTF.

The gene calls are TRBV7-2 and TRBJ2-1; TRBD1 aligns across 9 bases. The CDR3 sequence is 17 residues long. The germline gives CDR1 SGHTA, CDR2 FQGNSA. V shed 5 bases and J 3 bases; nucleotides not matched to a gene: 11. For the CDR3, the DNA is TGTGCCAGCAGCCCATTCCCGGGACAGGGTATCTACAATGAGCAGTTCTTC. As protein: CASSPFPGQGIYNEQFF.

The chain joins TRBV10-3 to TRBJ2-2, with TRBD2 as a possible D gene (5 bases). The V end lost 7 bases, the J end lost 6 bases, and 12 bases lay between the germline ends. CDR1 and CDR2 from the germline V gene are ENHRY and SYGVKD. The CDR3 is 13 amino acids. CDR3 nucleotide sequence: TGTGCCATCACCAGAGGGAGCTCCGGGGAGCTGTTTTTT. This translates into CAITRGSSGELFF.

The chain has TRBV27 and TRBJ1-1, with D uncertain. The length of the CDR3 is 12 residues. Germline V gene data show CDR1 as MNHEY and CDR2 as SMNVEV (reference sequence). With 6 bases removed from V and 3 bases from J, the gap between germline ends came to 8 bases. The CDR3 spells CASSRRDTEAFF. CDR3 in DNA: TGTGCCAGCAGCCGCCGGGACACTGAAGCTTTCTTT.

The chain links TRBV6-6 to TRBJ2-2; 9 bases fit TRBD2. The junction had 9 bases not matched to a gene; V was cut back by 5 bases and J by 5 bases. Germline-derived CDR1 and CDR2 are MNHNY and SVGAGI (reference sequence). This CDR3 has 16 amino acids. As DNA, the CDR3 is TGTGCCAGCAGTCCCGGTTCCGCGGGGGGGACCGGGGAGCTGTTTTTT. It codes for CASSPGSAGGTGELFF.

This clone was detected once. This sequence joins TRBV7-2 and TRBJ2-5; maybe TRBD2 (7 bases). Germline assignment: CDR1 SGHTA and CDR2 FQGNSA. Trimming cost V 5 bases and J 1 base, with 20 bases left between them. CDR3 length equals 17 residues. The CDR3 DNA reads TGTGCCAGCAGCCCCATTAGCTGGGGGGGGCCCCAAGAGACCCAGTACTTC. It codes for CASSPISWGGPQETQYF.

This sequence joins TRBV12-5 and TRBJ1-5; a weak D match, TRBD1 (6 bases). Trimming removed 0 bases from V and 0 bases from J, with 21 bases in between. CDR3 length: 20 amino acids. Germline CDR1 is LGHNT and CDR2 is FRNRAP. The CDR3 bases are TGTGCTAGTGGTTTGGTGGCCAGGGGATTGTCCCTATATAGCAATCAGCCCCAGCATTTT. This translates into CASGLVARGLSLYSNQPQHF.

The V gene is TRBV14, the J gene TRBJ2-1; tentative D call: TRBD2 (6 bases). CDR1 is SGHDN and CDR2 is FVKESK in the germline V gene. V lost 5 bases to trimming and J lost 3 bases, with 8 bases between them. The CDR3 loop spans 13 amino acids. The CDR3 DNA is TGTGCCAGCAGCTGGGGAGGCTACAATGAGCAGTTCTTC. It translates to CASSWGGYNEQFF.

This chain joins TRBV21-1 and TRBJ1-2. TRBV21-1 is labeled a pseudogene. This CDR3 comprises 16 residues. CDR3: CASSTCRRGFISGYTF. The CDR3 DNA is TGTGCCAGCAGCACCTGTAGGAGGGGATTTATTTCAGGCTACACCTTC.

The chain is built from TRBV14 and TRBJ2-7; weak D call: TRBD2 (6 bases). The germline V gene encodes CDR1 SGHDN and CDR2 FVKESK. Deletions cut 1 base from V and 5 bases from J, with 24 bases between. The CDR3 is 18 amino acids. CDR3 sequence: CASSQGYRRGPVRNEQYF. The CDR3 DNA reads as TGTGCCAGCAGCCAAGGGTACAGGCGGGGCCCCGTACGGAACGAGCAGTACTTC.

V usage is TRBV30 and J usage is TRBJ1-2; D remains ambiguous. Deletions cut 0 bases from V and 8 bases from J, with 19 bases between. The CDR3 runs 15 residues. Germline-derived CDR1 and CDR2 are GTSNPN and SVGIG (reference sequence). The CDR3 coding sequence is TGTGCCTGGAGTGTACTAAGTCCGCCATCGGGGGGCTACACCTTC. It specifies CAWSVLSPPSGGYTF.

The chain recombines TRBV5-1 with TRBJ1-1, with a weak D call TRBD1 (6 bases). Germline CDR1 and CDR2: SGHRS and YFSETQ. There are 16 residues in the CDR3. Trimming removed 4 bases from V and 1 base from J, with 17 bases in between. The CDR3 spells CASSRLTGNRNTEAFF. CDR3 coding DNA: TGCGCCAGCAGCCGACTTACAGGGAATAGGAACACTGAAGCTTTCTTT.

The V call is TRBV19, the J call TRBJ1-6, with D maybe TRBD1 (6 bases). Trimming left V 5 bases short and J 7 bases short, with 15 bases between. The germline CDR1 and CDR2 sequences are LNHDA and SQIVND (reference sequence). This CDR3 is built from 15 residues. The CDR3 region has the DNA TGTGCCAGTAGTGTACCAGGGGTCGGAAATTCACCCCTCCACTTT. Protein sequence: CASSVPGVGNSPLHF.

The CDR3 region is CASSDVGGHTDTQYF. The CDR3 region has the DNA TGTGCCAGCAGTGACGTCGGGGGGCACACAGATACGCAGTATTTT. The chain recombines TRBV2 with TRBJ2-3; weak D call: TRBD2 (7 bases). Germline V gene sequence: CDR1 SNHLY, CDR2 FYNNEI. The CDR3 contains 15 residues. V dropped 3 bases and J dropped 2 bases, with 12 bases sitting between them.

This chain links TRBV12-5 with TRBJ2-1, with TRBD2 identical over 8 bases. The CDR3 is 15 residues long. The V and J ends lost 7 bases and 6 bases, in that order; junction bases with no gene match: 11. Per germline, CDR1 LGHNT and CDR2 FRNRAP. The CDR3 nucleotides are TGTGCTAGTGCCTTTAGCGGGGTTACGAGCAATGAGCAGTTCTTC. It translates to CASAFSGVTSNEQFF.

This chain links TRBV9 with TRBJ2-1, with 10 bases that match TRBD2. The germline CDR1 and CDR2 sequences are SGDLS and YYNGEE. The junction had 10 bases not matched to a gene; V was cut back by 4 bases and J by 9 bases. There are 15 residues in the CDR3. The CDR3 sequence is CASSPPKRGGGEQFF. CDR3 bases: TGTGCCAGCAGCCCCCCTAAGCGGGGGGGCGGTGAGCAGTTCTTC.

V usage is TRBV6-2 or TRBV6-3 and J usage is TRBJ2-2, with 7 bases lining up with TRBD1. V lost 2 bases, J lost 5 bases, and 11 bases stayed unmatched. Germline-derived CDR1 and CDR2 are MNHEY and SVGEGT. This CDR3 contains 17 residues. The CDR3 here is CASSYPSGGEGTGELFF. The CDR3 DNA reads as TGTGCCAGCAGTTACCCCTCAGGGGGTGAAGGTACCGGGGAGCTGTTTTTT.

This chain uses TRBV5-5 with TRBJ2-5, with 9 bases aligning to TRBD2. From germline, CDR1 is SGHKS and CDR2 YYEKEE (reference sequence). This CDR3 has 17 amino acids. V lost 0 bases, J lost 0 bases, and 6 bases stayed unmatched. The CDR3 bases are TGTGCCAGCAGCTTGGGGCTAGCGGGGAGGTACCAAGAGACCCAGTACTTC. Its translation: CASSLGLAGRYQETQYF.